The count of the clone carrying this T cell receptor beta chain is one. This entry is derived from a study of technical replicates of blood from a handful of donors. The CDR3 extends over 13 amino acids. Trimming cost V 6 bases and J 5 bases, with 13 bases left between them. In germline, CDR1 is KGHSH, CDR2 LQKENI. Data came from immunoSEQ multiplex PCR; TCRdb stores just in-frame clones and leaves some out. The sample has tens of thousands of clones; more than 75% are singletons. Sequenced: PBMCs. The receptor was derived from a human donor in good health. Some clones in this sample may be carry-over from other donors' samples. J is TRBJ1-2 and V is TRBV18; D unclear. The CDR3 coding sequence is TGTGCCAGCTCCCGGGAAGGAGCATATGGCTACACCTTC. This gives the protein CASSREGAYGYTF.